A selection of T cell receptor beta chains follows, all from one sample in a study of blood T cell repertoires in COVID-19. The data were produced by immunoSEQ multiplex PCR, yet TCRdb's version contains in-frame clones alone and is incomplete. The data contain fewer than 60,000 clones, approximately 80% of them singletons. Sequencing input: peripheral blood. The receptors come from a man aged 55 to 69 with COVID-19, enrolled during active disease. CDR3s include the opening cysteine and the closing phenylalanine or tryptophan. The D gene is left open where the match is weak. Rows give clone size only sometimes, using once, few, many, or a class for an expanded clone.

V gene	clone size	D gene	J gene	CDR3 protein	CDR3 DNA
TRBV4-3	NA	NA	TRBJ1-6	CASSQDVRDNSSPLHF	TGCGCCAGCAGCCAAGATGTGCGCGACAACAGTTCACCCCTCCACTTT
TRBV5-3	NA	NA	TRBJ1-4	CARSFGQPLNEKLFF	TGTGCCAGAAGCTTCGGACAGCCTCTTAATGAAAAACTGTTTTTT
TRBV2	NA	NA	TRBJ2-7	CASRGPPRAYEQYF	TGTGCCAGCCGAGGGCCACCCCGCGCCTACGAGCAGTACTTC
TRBV5-3	once	TRBD2	TRBJ2-2	CARSWSLAGENTGELFF	TGTGCCAGAAGCTGGAGTTTAGCGGGGGAGAACACCGGGGAGCTGTTTTTT
TRBV25-1	NA	TRBD1	TRBJ1-4	CASSEWTGDEKLFF	TGTGCCAGCAGTGAGTGGACAGGTGATGAAAAACTGTTTTTT
TRBV9	NA	TRBD1	TRBJ1-2	CASSVDRGGYTF	TGTGCCAGCAGCGTCGACAGGGGGGGCTACACCTTC
TRBV19	NA	TRBD2	TRBJ2-2	CASNHKRELGNTGELFF	TGTGCCAGTAATCATAAGCGGGAGTTGGGGAACACCGGGGAGCTGTTTTTT
TRBV3-1/TRBV3-2	few	NA	TRBJ1-1	CASSPNWGGRYTEAFF	TGTGCCAGCAGCCCCAATTGGGGGGGCCGATACACTGAAGCTTTCTTT
TRBV10-3	NA	NA	TRBJ2-7	CAISGQGRGEQYF	TGTGCCATCAGTGGACAGGGGAGGGGCGAGCAGTACTTC
TRBV6-6	NA	TRBD1	TRBJ2-7	CASRPQGALLEQYF	TGTGCCAGCAGACCACAGGGGGCCCTTCTCGAGCAGTACTTC
TRBV7-2	NA	NA	TRBJ2-7	CASSLRGLGEQYF	TGTGCCAGCAGCTTACGGGGGTTGGGCGAGCAGTACTTC
TRBV15	NA	NA	TRBJ1-1	CATSRDPHLNTEAFF	TGTGCCACCAGCAGAGATCCGCACTTGAACACTGAAGCTTTCTTT
TRBV9	NA	TRBD1	TRBJ2-3	CASSKRQGALGDTQYF	TGTGCCAGCAGCAAGCGACAGGGGGCGCTTGGAGATACGCAGTATTTT
TRBV7-7	once	NA	TRBJ2-3	CASSLGASGTDTQYF	TGTGCTAGCAGCTTAGGGGCTAGCGGCACAGATACGCAGTATTTT
TRBV6-5	once	TRBD1	TRBJ1-2	CASSTGTGVYGYTF	TGTGCCAGCAGTACGGGGACAGGGGTTTATGGCTACACCTTC
TRBV9	NA	NA	TRBJ2-2	CASSALTENTGELFF	TGTGCCAGCAGCGCATTGACAGAGAACACCGGGGAGCTGTTTTTT
TRBV6-5	NA	NA	TRBJ1-3	CASSREGGRGNTIYF	TGTGCCAGCAGCCGAGAGGGCGGTCGGGGAAACACCATATATTTT
TRBV7-3	NA	TRBD2	TRBJ2-1	CASSPGLAGDEQFF	TGTGCCAGCAGCCCGGGACTAGCAGGAGATGAGCAGTTCTTC
TRBV7-8	NA	TRBD1	TRBJ1-1	CASFTDRVNTEAFF	TGTGCCAGCTTCACGGACAGGGTAAACACTGAAGCTTTCTTT
TRBV12-5	NA	TRBD1	TRBJ2-7	CASGLGRQGNEQYF	TGTGCTAGTGGTTTGGGACGACAGGGAAACGAGCAGTACTTC
TRBV19	NA	NA	TRBJ1-4	CASSAYQVTNEKLFF	TGTGCCAGTAGTGCCTATCAGGTAACTAATGAAAAACTGTTTTTT
TRBV7-8	NA	NA	TRBJ2-5	CASSFWGSAKETQYF	TGTGCCAGCAGCTTTTGGGGTAGCGCAAAAGAGACCCAGTACTTC
TRBV7-9	NA	NA	TRBJ2-3	CASSLTTGPDTDTQYF	TGTGCCAGCAGCCTTACAACAGGACCCGACACAGATACGCAGTATTTT
TRBV6-5	NA	TRBD1	TRBJ1-4	CASSSPTGGGEKLFF	TGTGCCAGCAGTTCCCCGACAGGGGGCGGTGAAAAACTGTTTTTT
TRBV7-9	NA	NA	TRBJ2-3	CASSSTGSTDTQYF	TGTGCCAGCAGCTCCACAGGGTCGACAGATACGCAGTATTTT
TRBV2	NA	NA	TRBJ2-5	CASSDQFQETQYF	TGTGCCAGCAGTGACCAGTTCCAAGAGACCCAGTACTTC
TRBV5-5	NA	TRBD1	TRBJ1-3	CASSLDRGGNTIYF	TGTGCCAGCAGCTTGGACAGGGGAGGAAACACCATATATTTT
TRBV14	NA	NA	TRBJ1-3	CASSQGLGLGNTIYF	TGTGCCAGCAGCCAAGGTCTGGGGCTTGGAAACACCATATATTTT
TRBV13	few	TRBD1	TRBJ1-1	CASSFGTGNTEAFF	TGTGCCAGCAGCTTCGGGACAGGGAACACTGAAGCTTTCTTT
TRBV4-2	NA	TRBD1	TRBJ1-2	CASSQDQTGGNYGYTF	TGTGCCAGCAGCCAAGATCAGACAGGGGGAAACTATGGCTACACCTTC
TRBV10-3	NA	NA	TRBJ1-4	CAISTDRSREKLFF	TGTGCCATCAGTACAGACAGGTCCAGAGAAAAACTGTTTTTT
TRBV4-1	NA	NA	TRBJ2-7	CASSRIQGTSSYEQYF	TGCGCCAGCAGCCGCATACAGGGGACTAGCTCCTACGAGCAGTACTTC
TRBV5-4	NA	TRBD2	TRBJ2-1	CAARGGGALNEQFF	TGTGCAGCTAGGGGCGGGGGGGCCCTGAATGAGCAGTTCTTC
TRBV15	NA	TRBD1	TRBJ1-5	CATGGRGNQPQHF	TGTGCCACGGGGGGCAGGGGGAATCAGCCCCAGCATTTT
TRBV18	NA	TRBD1	TRBJ2-7	CASSPTGTSYEQYF	TGTGCCAGCTCACCGACAGGGACCTCCTACGAGCAGTACTTC
TRBV27	NA	NA	TRBJ2-1	CASSLRVAYNEQFF	TGTGCCAGCAGTTTGAGGGTGGCCTACAATGAGCAGTTCTTC
TRBV7-8	NA	NA	TRBJ1-5	CASSLGLDQPQHF	TGTGCCAGCAGCTTAGGCCTAGACCAGCCCCAGCATTTT
TRBV19	NA	TRBD1	TRBJ1-1	CATGQVGAFF	TGTGCCACCGGACAGGTGGGGGCTTTCTTT
TRBV14	NA	TRBD2	TRBJ2-3	CASSPRGGGGTDTQYF	TGTGCCAGCAGCCCCCGGGGGGGAGGCGGCACAGATACGCAGTATTTT
TRBV7-2	few	NA	TRBJ2-2	CASRTRATLAGELFF	TGTGCCAGCCGGACGAGGGCTACGCTCGCCGGGGAGCTGTTTTTT
TRBV19	NA	TRBD1	TRBJ1-2	CASRDRGPLGYTF	TGTGCCAGTAGGGACAGGGGGCCTCTTGGCTACACCTTC
TRBV9	NA	TRBD2	TRBJ2-1	CASSVAGLAVVGGVEQFF	TGTGCCAGCAGCGTAGCTGGACTAGCGGTCGTTGGTGGGGTTGAGCAGTTCTTC
TRBV6-6	NA	NA	TRBJ2-2	CASSYAGGELFF	TGTGCCAGCAGTTACGCGGGCGGGGAGCTGTTTTTT
TRBV7-9	NA	TRBD2	TRBJ2-7	CASSHRLAGDYEQYF	TGTGCCAGCAGCCACCGACTAGCGGGGGACTACGAGCAGTACTTC
TRBV5-4	NA	TRBD2	TRBJ2-5	CASSLALAGGPETQYF	TGTGCCAGCAGCTTGGCTTTAGCGGGGGGCCCGGAGACCCAGTACTTC
TRBV6-5	NA	TRBD2	TRBJ2-1	CASKEAGDYNEQFF	TGTGCCAGCAAGGAGGCGGGGGACTACAATGAGCAGTTCTTC
TRBV15	few	NA	TRBJ1-1	CATSSRLTGTEAFF	TGTGCCACCAGCAGTCGCCTAACGGGCACTGAAGCTTTCTTT
TRBV4-2	NA	NA	TRBJ2-1	CASSQDLASSFYNEQFF	TGTGCCAGCAGCCAAGATCTTGCCAGTTCCTTCTACAATGAGCAGTTCTTC
TRBV11-1	NA	NA	TRBJ2-1	CASSLARVSSYNEQFF	TGTGCCAGCAGCTTAGCCCGGGTTAGCTCCTACAATGAGCAGTTCTTC
TRBV29-1	NA	TRBD1	TRBJ2-1	CSVETGGYNEQFF	TGCAGCGTTGAGACAGGGGGCTACAATGAGCAGTTCTTC